This T cell receptor (beta chain) is drawn from a study of T-cell reconstitution after alpha-beta-depleted transplantation in children. V lost 6 bases, J lost 3 bases, and 17 bases lay in between. Looked up from germline, CDR1 is SGHTA and CDR2 is FQGNSA. This CDR3 contains 16 residues. Unique molecular identifiers were incorporated during preparation of the TCRbeta library. TCRdb reprocessed the PCR reads via MiXCR and lists one record per CDR3 protein. The sample lists around 600,000 distinct CDR3 sequences; 10% to 13% were seen once. The sequences come from PBMCs from the stem cell graft donor, collected from the stem cell graft. V and J are TRBV7-2 and TRBJ2-2, with D uncertain. The TCR was taken from a human donor who donated a stem cell graft to a child with acute myeloid leukemia. The CDR3 spells CASSTDSNRHTGELFF. The CDR3 DNA reads as TGTGCCAGCAGTACAGACTCAAACCGTCACACCGGGGAGCTGTTTTTT.